This record covers a single T cell receptor (beta chain). Its specificity is unknown. This record belongs to a study of OX40 agonist ivuxolimab in advanced cancers. The wider study: In this trial design, patients received ivuxolimab intravenously at 0.01 to 10 mg/kg every 2 weeks. Study-level findings and limits: Expanded clones were, on average, more numerous in CD8+ T cells than in CD4+.

Germline CDR1 is DFQATT and CDR2 is SNEGSKA (reference sequence). Trimming shortened V by 3 bases and J by 4 bases, and 5 bases separated the two germline ends. CDR3 length: 11 amino acids. TCRdb keeps only in-frame clones here, not all; method: immunoSEQ multiplex PCR. The table records 75,000 to 100,000 clones, approximately 80% of them present only once. The material was CD4+ or CD8+ T cells sorted from blood, obtained in a trial of the OX40 agonist ivuxolimab. The chain carries TRBV20-1 and TRBJ2-3, with D uncertain. The receptor was isolated from an adult with an advanced solid tumor such as melanoma, head and neck, liver or kidney cancer. This chain's CDR3 is CSASSPDTQYF. In DNA form, the CDR3 reads TGCAGTGCTAGTAGTCCAGATACGCAGTATTTT.